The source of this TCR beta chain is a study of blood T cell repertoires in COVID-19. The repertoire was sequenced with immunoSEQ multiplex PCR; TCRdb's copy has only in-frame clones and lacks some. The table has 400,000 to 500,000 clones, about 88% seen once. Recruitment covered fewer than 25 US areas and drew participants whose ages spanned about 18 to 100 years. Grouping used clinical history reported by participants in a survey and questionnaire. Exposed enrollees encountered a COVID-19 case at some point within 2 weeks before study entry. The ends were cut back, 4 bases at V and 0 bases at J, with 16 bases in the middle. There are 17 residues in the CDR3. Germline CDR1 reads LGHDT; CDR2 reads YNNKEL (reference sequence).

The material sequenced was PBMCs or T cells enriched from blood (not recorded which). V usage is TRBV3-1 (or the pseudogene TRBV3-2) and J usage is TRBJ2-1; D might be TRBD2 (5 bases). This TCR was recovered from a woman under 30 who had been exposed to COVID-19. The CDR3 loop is CASSRPGWGSSYNEQFF. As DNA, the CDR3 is TGTGCCAGCAGCCGACCGGGGTGGGGAAGCTCCTACAATGAGCAGTTCTTC.